The rows below give T cell receptor beta chains drawn from one sample of a study of OX40 agonist ivuxolimab in advanced cancers. TCRdb's copy holds only in-frame clones and misses some; the assay was immunoSEQ multiplex PCR. This table holds approximately 94,000 clones, around 90% found once. The sequencing used CD4+ or CD8+ T cells sorted from blood, collected in a trial of the OX40 agonist ivuxolimab. These receptors came from an adult with an advanced solid tumor such as melanoma, head and neck, liver or kidney cancer. Both conserved end residues are part of each CDR3. A D gene is named only where the DNA matches it firmly. The size field is filled for only some rows; it gives once, few, many or a size class.

D	length	size	V	J	CDR3	DNA
NA	15	NA	TRBV19	TRBJ1-2	CASSTSGGPFYGYTF	TGTGCCAGTAGTACCTCTGGGGGTCCCTTTTATGGCTACACCTTC
TRBD2	14	NA	TRBV30	TRBJ2-7	CAWSMGLAGYEQYF	TGTGCCTGGAGCATGGGACTAGCGGGCTACGAGCAGTACTTC
NA	15	NA	TRBV11-3	TRBJ2-7	CASSAEGLKSYEQYF	TGTGCCAGCAGCGCCGAGGGACTGAAATCCTACGAGCAGTACTTC
NA	14	NA	TRBV6-6	TRBJ2-7	CASRQGPGHGEQYF	TGTGCCAGCAGGCAAGGTCCGGGGCACGGGGAGCAGTACTTC
NA	13	once	TRBV7-2	TRBJ2-5	CASSRDAKRAQYF	TGTGCCAGCAGCCGGGACGCCAAACGGGCCCAGTACTTC
NA	14	NA	TRBV5-1	TRBJ1-2	CASSPDEGVYGYTF	TGCGCCAGCAGCCCCGACGAGGGGGTCTATGGCTACACCTTC
NA	15	few	TRBV11-2	TRBJ2-2	CASSPHGPVTGELFF	TGTGCCAGCAGCCCACACGGGCCGGTCACCGGGGAGCTGTTTTTT
NA	14	NA	TRBV5-1	TRBJ2-7	CASSFGQVAYEQYF	TGCGCCAGCAGCTTCGGGCAAGTTGCGTACGAGCAGTACTTC
NA	14	NA	TRBV11-3	TRBJ1-1	CASSLRGRNTEAFF	TGTGCCAGCAGCTTGAGGGGAAGGAACACTGAAGCTTTCTTT
TRBD2	16	NA	TRBV5-1	TRBJ2-2	CASSFLAGRNTGELFF	TGCGCCAGCAGCTTTCTAGCGGGGAGGAACACCGGGGAGCTGTTTTTT
TRBD1	14	NA	TRBV6-1	TRBJ1-5	CASNDRGLYQPQHF	TGTGCCAGCAATGACAGGGGGTTATATCAGCCCCAGCATTTT
NA	13	NA	TRBV5-1	TRBJ2-7	CASSLGQLAEQYF	TGCGCCAGCAGTTTAGGACAGTTAGCCGAGCAGTACTTC
TRBD1	14	NA	TRBV10-3	TRBJ1-5	CAISQDRANQPQHF	TGTGCCATCAGCCAGGACAGGGCCAATCAGCCCCAGCATTTT
NA	15	once	TRBV18	TRBJ1-1	CASSPGAGRNTEAFF	TGTGCCAGCTCACCAGGTGCAGGAAGGAACACTGAAGCTTTCTTT
NA	15	NA	TRBV9	TRBJ2-5	CASRLTGDIQETQYF	TGTGCCAGCCGACTGACCGGGGATATACAAGAGACCCAGTACTTC
TRBD2	16	NA	TRBV6-1	TRBJ2-7	CASSGGLAGSSWEQYF	TGTGCCAGCAGTGGGGGACTAGCGGGATCTTCGTGGGAGCAGTACTTC
NA	13	NA	TRBV15	TRBJ2-1	CATSRLSLNEQFF	TGTGCCACCAGCAGACTTTCTCTGAATGAGCAGTTCTTC
NA	15	NA	TRBV5-1	TRBJ2-1	CASSLAVSSYNEQFF	TGCGCCAGCAGCTTGGCTGTGAGCTCCTACAATGAGCAGTTCTTC
TRBD1	15	NA	TRBV2	TRBJ1-1	CASSAGDSAGTEAFF	TGTGCCAGCAGTGCAGGGGACAGCGCGGGCACTGAAGCTTTCTTT
NA	15	NA	TRBV4-1	TRBJ1-1	CASSQPTKGSTEAFF	TGCGCCAGCAGCCAACCGACCAAGGGGAGCACTGAAGCTTTCTTT
NA	14	NA	TRBV6-1	TRBJ2-3	CASRPGLIPDTQYF	TGTGCCAGCAGGCCAGGACTCATACCAGATACGCAGTATTTT
NA	12	NA	TRBV11-3	TRBJ2-7	CASSLSGHEQYF	TGTGCCAGCAGCTTATCAGGGCACGAGCAGTACTTC
NA	14	NA	TRBV7-3	TRBJ2-5	CASSLPGPHETQYF	TGTGCCAGCAGCTTACCCGGACCGCACGAGACCCAGTACTTC
NA	15	NA	TRBV28	TRBJ1-4	CASSFLGSPNEKLFF	TGTGCCAGCAGTTTTTTGGGCAGCCCGAATGAAAAACTGTTTTTT
NA	14	NA	TRBV14	TRBJ2-5	CASSQESGAGTQYF	TGTGCCAGCAGCCAAGAGTCGGGAGCCGGGACCCAGTACTTC
TRBD2	17	NA	TRBV11-3	TRBJ2-3	CASSLAGLEVGTDTQYF	TGTGCCAGCAGCTTAGCTGGACTAGAGGTTGGCACAGATACGCAGTATTTT
TRBD1	18	NA	TRBV11-2	TRBJ2-6	CASSPRTGARAWANVLTF	TGTGCCAGCAGCCCCCGGACAGGGGCGAGGGCCTGGGCCAACGTCCTGACTTTC
TRBD2	16	NA	TRBV7-8	TRBJ2-7	CASSLGLAGGSYEQYF	TGTGCCAGCAGCTTAGGGTTAGCGGGGGGCTCCTACGAGCAGTACTTC
TRBD1	15	NA	TRBV19	TRBJ1-3	CASSTGQASGNTIYF	TGTGCCAGTAGTACGGGACAGGCGTCTGGAAACACCATATATTTT
NA	14	NA	TRBV7-2	TRBJ2-5	CASSLDGRTETQYF	TGTGCCAGCAGCTTAGACGGGAGAACGGAGACCCAGTACTTC
NA	14	NA	TRBV27	TRBJ1-1	CASSKTGMNTEAFF	TGTGCCAGCTCCAAGACAGGCATGAACACTGAAGCTTTCTTT
TRBD1	16	NA	TRBV29-1	TRBJ2-5	CSVGGQGAETGETQYF	TGCAGCGTTGGGGGGCAGGGGGCGGAGACGGGAGAGACCCAGTACTTC
TRBD1	16	NA	TRBV4-3	TRBJ1-6	CASSQAPGQGYSPLHF	TGCGCCAGCAGCCAGGCTCCGGGACAGGGGTATTCACCCCTCCACTTT
NA	10	NA	TRBV20-1	TRBJ1-2	CRGGHYGYTF	TGCAGGGGGGGTCACTATGGCTACACCTTC
NA	11	NA	TRBV20-1	TRBJ2-3	CSVAGQGTQYF	TGCAGTGTGGCTGGGCAAGGTACGCAGTATTTT
TRBD1	16	NA	TRBV11-3	TRBJ2-5	CASSRTTGTGEETQYF	TGTGCCAGCAGCCGAACGACCGGGACAGGGGAAGAGACCCAGTACTTC
NA	15	NA	TRBV5-1	TRBJ2-7	CASSLDRAPDPEQYF	TGCGCCAGCAGCTTGGATAGGGCCCCTGATCCCGAGCAGTACTTC
NA	15	NA	TRBV7-2	TRBJ1-1	CASSLAGGMNTEAFF	TGTGCCAGCAGCTTAGCGGGTGGAATGAACACTGAAGCTTTCTTT
TRBD1	17	once	TRBV7-2	TRBJ1-5	CASSLDVGQGRDQPQHF	TGTGCCAGCAGCTTAGACGTAGGACAGGGGCGAGATCAGCCCCAGCATTTT
NA	14	NA	TRBV30	TRBJ1-6	CAWSNGGYNSPLHF	TGTGCCTGGAGCAACGGCGGCTATAATTCACCCCTCCACTTT
NA	15	NA	TRBV7-9	TRBJ1-4	CASSLVPGLGEKLFF	TGTGCCAGCAGCTTAGTTCCGGGACTGGGTGAAAAACTGTTTTTT
NA	13	NA	TRBV2	TRBJ1-2	CAWEGGRSYGYTF	TGTGCCTGGGAGGGAGGGCGCTCCTATGGCTACACCTTC
TRBD1	15	NA	TRBV15	TRBJ2-6	CATSLGGSGANVLTF	TGTGCCACCAGCCTAGGGGGCTCCGGGGCCAACGTCCTGACTTTC
NA	14	NA	TRBV5-4	TRBJ1-1	CASSLGLSPTEAFF	TGTGCCAGCAGCTTAGGACTGAGCCCCACTGAAGCTTTCTTT
NA	16	NA	TRBV6-5	TRBJ2-3	CASSYSLRGNTDTQYF	TGTGCCAGCAGTTACTCCTTAAGAGGGAACACAGATACGCAGTATTTT
TRBD2	14	NA	TRBV19	TRBJ2-7	CASKVQASGYEQYF	TGTGCCAGTAAGGTACAGGCTAGCGGCTACGAGCAGTACTTC
TRBD2	15	once	TRBV6-6	TRBJ2-7	CASSGASGRAYEQYF	TGTGCCAGCAGTGGCGCTAGCGGGAGGGCCTACGAGCAGTACTTC
NA	15	NA	TRBV9	TRBJ1-1	CASSPQGVKNTEAFF	TGTGCCAGCAGCCCTCAGGGAGTTAAGAACACTGAAGCTTTCTTT
NA	14	NA	TRBV7-9	TRBJ1-1	CASSFSTGLPEAFF	TGTGCCAGCAGCTTTTCGACAGGACTTCCTGAAGCTTTCTTT
TRBD2	21	NA	TRBV5-1	TRBJ2-1	CASSWGAGRTGLAGDDNEQFF	TGCGCCAGCAGCTGGGGGGCCGGACGAACCGGACTAGCGGGCGACGACAATGAGCAGTTCTTC
NA	17	NA	TRBV7-8	TRBJ1-3	CASSLVATWGSGNTIYF	TGTGCCAGCAGCTTAGTTGCGACATGGGGCTCTGGAAACACCATATATTTT
NA	13	NA	TRBV29-1	TRBJ1-1	CSVEVTGNTEAFF	TGCAGCGTTGAAGTTACAGGGAACACTGAAGCTTTCTTT
TRBD1	16	NA	TRBV14	TRBJ1-2	CASSLYPGQFESGYTF	TGTGCCAGCAGCCTGTACCCGGGACAGTTCGAATCTGGCTACACCTTC
TRBD1	14	NA	TRBV7-2	TRBJ2-3	CASSQGAGTDTQYF	TGTGCCAGCAGCCAGGGGGCCGGCACAGATACGCAGTATTTT
TRBD2	19	NA	TRBV15	TRBJ2-7	CATSRRDRMGTSVYYEQYF	TGTGCCACCAGCAGGCGAGACAGGATGGGGACTAGCGTGTACTACGAGCAGTACTTC
TRBD1	14	NA	TRBV7-2	TRBJ1-5	CASSLGQGSQPQHF	TGTGCCAGCAGCTTAGGACAGGGGAGTCAGCCCCAGCATTTT
TRBD2	14	NA	TRBV27	TRBJ2-2	CASRGLADTGELFF	TGTGCCAGCAGGGGACTAGCAGACACCGGGGAGCTGTTTTTT